What follows are 7 T cell receptor beta chains derived from one specimen sequenced in a study of T cells after yellow fever vaccination (dated by TCRdb to between 2018 and 2021). The library was generated by 5' RACE. TCRdb shows the sequencer as Illumina HiSeq 2500. Using fastp trimming at Q25 and MiXCR clonotype assembly, TCRdb reanalyzed the public sequencing data and kept in-frame beta chains. Each entry is one CDR3 protein sequence, shown with its most common DNA and genes. A total of around 310,000 distinct CDR3 sequences appear in this sample, 8.5% to 10% of them only once. The leading ten clones occupy under 20% of the sample. In the paper's terms, the treatment or condition label means: live attenuated yellow fever vaccine strain. The sequencing used PBMCs, collected on the day of the first yellow fever vaccination. The receptors come from a man younger than 30 who received the YFV17D yellow fever vaccine.

This clonotype appeared a few times. CDR3 bases: TGCGCCAGCAGCTTGGCTGGGCAGGCAAACACTGAAGCTTTCTTT. Its protein is CASSLAGQANTEAFF. The genes are TRBV5-1 and TRBJ1-1, with D uncertain. The germline CDR1 and CDR2 sequences are SGHRS and YFSETQ. V was shortened by 0 bases and J by 2 bases, with 11 bases between the two germline ends. The CDR3 spans 15 residues.

This clonotype was counted between two and nine times. V and J are TRBV3-1 and TRBJ2-2; no definite D call. Germline CDR1 reads LGHDT; CDR2 reads YNNKEL (reference sequence). CDR3 length: 13 amino acids. V gave up 6 bases and J gave up 1 base, with 6 bases separating them. CDR3: CASSYRNTGELFF. CDR3 DNA: TGTGCCAGCAGTTACAGGAACACCGGGGAGCTGTTTTTT.

This clonotype was seen repeatedly, ten times or more. The chain has TRBV11-2 and TRBJ2-7, with D unclear. Germline assignment: CDR1 SGHAT and CDR2 FQNNGV. This CDR3 region has 14 residues. V lost 0 bases, J lost 6 bases, and 12 bases lay in between. The CDR3 bases are TGTGCCAGCAGCTTAGATAGGTTATCGCCCGAGCAGTACTTC. Translation: CASSLDRLSPEQYF.

This clonotype was seen more than once but under ten times. This rearrangement joins TRBV6-5 to TRBJ1-6, with TRBD1 identical over 7 bases. The CDR3 runs 15 residues. CDR1 and CDR2 from the germline V gene are MNHEY and SVGAGI. V lost 2 bases, J lost 9 bases, and 7 bases stayed unmatched. The DNA of the CDR3 is TGTGCCAGCAGTTACAGGGGGCAGGGAGGTTCACCCCTCCACTTT. Amino acids: CASSYRGQGGSPLHF.

The rearrangement joins TRBV6-5 to TRBJ2-1, with 8 bases identical to TRBD2. The CDR3 has 18 residues. The germline gives CDR1 MNHEY, CDR2 SVGAGI. V lost 2 bases, J lost 3 bases, and 12 bases stayed unmatched. CDR3 amino acids: CASSYSGVAGLVYNEQFF. The CDR3 DNA reads TGTGCCAGCAGTTACAGTGGGGTAGCGGGGTTAGTCTACAATGAGCAGTTCTTC.

The gene calls are TRBV7-2 and TRBJ2-3, with TRBD2 matching 12 bases. This CDR3 region has 15 residues. Unmatched junction bases numbered 5, after V lost 5 bases and J lost 5 bases. CDR1 SGHTA and CDR2 FQGNSA come from the germline V gene. The CDR3 DNA is TGTGCCAGCAGCCCTAGCGGGGGGGCCTTAGATACGCAGTATTTT. Its protein product is CASSPSGGALDTQYF.

The CDR3 spells CASSTSGGTEQFF. CDR3 DNA: TGTGCCAGCAGCACTTCAGGGGGCACTGAGCAGTTCTTC. V gene TRBV5-4 combines with J gene TRBJ2-1; 8 bases agree with TRBD1. With V trimmed by 4 bases and J by 9 bases, 6 bases remained unmatched. The CDR3 contains 13 residues. Germline CDR1 and CDR2: SGHNT and YYREEE (reference sequence).